This passage covers 21 T cell receptor beta chains from one sample sequenced in a study of blood T cell repertoires in COVID-19. Sequenced by immunoSEQ multiplex PCR; TCRdb stores in-frame clones only, minus some. The table includes 200,000 to 300,000 clones, roughly 82% detected once. Material for sequencing was peripheral blood. Receptors were obtained from a man in his forties who had recovered from COVID-19.

V usage is TRBV24-1 and J usage is TRBJ2-5, with D possibly TRBD2 on 5 matching bases. This CDR3 is built from 13 residues. CDR1 is KGHDR and CDR2 is SFDVKD in the germline V gene. The germline V and J ends were trimmed by 9 bases and 5 bases, with 15 bases remaining between them. The CDR3 sequence is CATSTGSGETQYF. As DNA, the CDR3 is TGTGCCACCTCAACTGGGAGTGGGGAGACCCAGTACTTC.

This sequence joins TRBV19 and TRBJ1-5, with TRBD1 identical over 10 bases. Germline CDR1 is LNHDA and CDR2 is SQIVND (reference sequence). Trimming took 5 bases from V and 7 from J; bases not matched to a gene: 11. This CDR3 has 16 amino acids. CDR3 nucleotides: TGTGCCAGTAGTTCCTATTACGGACAGGGGGGACAGCCCCAGCATTTT. Protein sequence: CASSSYYGQGGQPQHF.

V usage is TRBV18 and J usage is TRBJ2-6; D unresolved. The CDR3 is made up of 17 amino acids. The germline gives CDR1 KGHSH, CDR2 LQKENI. With 1 base removed from V and 3 bases from J, the gap between germline ends came to 13 bases. In nucleotides, the CDR3 is TGTGCCAGCTCACCACTACCGGTTAACGGTGGGGCCAACGTCCTGACTTTC. The encoded protein is CASSPLPVNGGANVLTF. Complete variable domain (other parts from reference TRBV18 and TRBJ2-6): NAGVMQNPRHLVRRRGQEARLRCSPMKGHSHVYWYRQLPEEGLKFMVYLQKENIIDESGMPKERFSAEFPKEGPSILRIQQVVRGDSAAYFCASSPLPVNGGANVLTFGAGSRLTVL.

The rearrangement uses TRBV6-5 and TRBJ1-4; D gene ambiguous. Deletions cut 6 bases from V and 7 bases from J, with 9 bases between. The CDR3 is 12 residues long. The germline gives CDR1 MNHEY, CDR2 SVGAGI. CDR3 amino acids: CASSPGVEKLFF. The CDR3 coding sequence is TGTGCCAGCAGCCCCGGGGTTGAAAAACTGTTTTTT.

The CDR3 protein is CASNQRGGFAGNTIYF. DNA for the CDR3: TGTGCCAGCAACCAAAGGGGGGGCTTTGCTGGAAACACCATATATTTT. The chain couples TRBV2 to TRBJ1-3; TRBD1 might be the D (6 bases). This CDR3 is built from 16 residues. V was cut by 7 bases and J by 2 bases, with 18 bases left in between. Germline assignment: CDR1 SNHLY and CDR2 FYNNEI.

The V call is TRBV21-1, the J call TRBJ2-7; no check of the table's D call, TRBD1, against the DNA was made. TRBV21-1 is a known pseudogene. The CDR3 sequence is 15 residues long. CDR3 sequence (DNA): TGTGCCAGCAGCAAAGCGCTGGGGACACCCTACGAGCAGTACTTC. This translates into CASSKALGTPYEQYF.

The chain uses TRBV5-1 and TRBJ1-1; 8 nucleotides line up with TRBD1. Trimming cost V 1 base and J 1 base; bases outside gene matches: 9. Germline V CDR1 and CDR2: SGHRS, YFSETQ. This CDR3 region has 17 residues. The CDR3: CASSLTRQGTPNTEAFF. CDR3 bases: TGCGCCAGCAGCTTGACGAGACAGGGGACCCCGAACACTGAAGCTTTCTTT.

Only one count was recorded for this clone. The CDR3, as DNA: TGTGCCAGCAGCTTAGCGCCCGGGACAGGGAGGACCCAGTACTTC. Translated, it gives CASSLAPGTGRTQYF. V and J are TRBV7-2 and TRBJ2-5, with TRBD1 matching 9 bases. V lost 0 bases and J lost 7; bases outside the gene matches: 6. In germline, CDR1 is SGHTA, CDR2 FQGNSA. This CDR3 has 15 amino acids.

This chain links TRBV7-9 with TRBJ2-2; D not resolved. V was pared by 2 bases and J by 4 bases, with 8 bases between. CDR1 is SEHNR and CDR2 is FQNEAQ in the germline V gene (reference sequence). CDR3 length: 14 amino acids. This CDR3 is CASSLIYLTGELFF. The CDR3 DNA reads TGTGCCAGCAGCTTAATCTATCTCACCGGGGAGCTGTTTTTT. Together with reference TRBV7-9 and TRBJ2-2, the CDR3 gives the full variable domain: DTGVSQNPRHKITKRGQNVTFRCDPISEHNRLYWYRQTLGQGPEFLTYFQNEAQLEKSRLLSDRFSAERPKGSFSTLEIQRTEQGDSAMYLCASSLIYLTGELFFGEGSRLTVL.

This chain connects TRBV19 to TRBJ2-3; 13 bases are shared with TRBD2. This CDR3 is built from 15 residues. V dropped 6 bases and J dropped 4; count of bases not matched to a gene: 4. CDR1 LNHDA and CDR2 SQIVND come from the germline V gene (reference sequence). CDR3 region: CASSKTSGRPDTQYF. The CDR3 DNA follows: TGTGCCAGTAGCAAGACTAGCGGGAGGCCAGATACGCAGTATTTT.

The rearrangement links TRBV27 to TRBJ2-5; D may be TRBD2 (7 bases). From germline, CDR1 is MNHEY and CDR2 SMNVEV (reference sequence). Trimming cost V 5 bases and J 2 bases, with 15 bases left between them. This CDR3 has 15 amino acids. CDR3 nucleotides: TGTGCCAGCAGTCAAAAGGCGGGGGCACAAGAGACCCAGTACTTC. Translating it yields CASSQKAGAQETQYF.

This chain uses TRBV9 with TRBJ1-2; 7 nucleotides agree with TRBD1. The length of the CDR3 is 15 residues. V lost 0 bases, J lost 6 bases, and 8 bases stayed unmatched. CDR1 and CDR2 from the germline V gene are SGDLS and YYNGEE. For the CDR3, the DNA is TGTGCCAGCAGCGTAGCCCCAACAGGGGTGGATGGCTACACCTTC. Translated, it gives CASSVAPTGVDGYTF.

The chain is built from TRBV12-5 and TRBJ2-1, with D maybe TRBD2 (6 bases). V gave up 3 bases and J gave up 8 bases, with 17 bases separating them. The CDR3 length is 15 residues. Germline-derived CDR1 and CDR2 are LGHNT and FRNRAP. The CDR3 loop is CASGFSGGRRDEQFF. For the CDR3, the DNA is TGTGCTAGTGGTTTCTCCGGTGGGAGGAGGGATGAGCAGTTCTTC.

The V call is TRBV6-5, the J call TRBJ1-1; D gene uncertain. The length of the CDR3 is 13 residues. Germline lookup yields CDR1 MNHEY and CDR2 SVGAGI. The V gene lost 0 bases and the J gene lost 7 bases, with 9 bases spanning the gap. CDR3 protein: CASSYSETYEAFF. Written as DNA, the CDR3 is TGTGCCAGCAGTTACTCGGAGACGTATGAAGCTTTCTTT.

The V call is TRBV24-1, the J call TRBJ2-1; TRBD2 aligns across 10 bases. From germline, CDR1 is KGHDR and CDR2 SFDVKD. Losses at the gene ends were 6 bases for V and 5 bases for J; bases not matched to a gene: 12. The CDR3 covers 17 residues. The CDR3, as DNA: TGTGCCACCAGTCGAGGTCAAGCGGGGGGGCCAGACAATGAGCAGTTCTTC. Its translation is CATSRGQAGGPDNEQFF.

This chain uses TRBV29-1 with TRBJ2-2; D may be TRBD1 (5 bases). The V and J ends lost 5 bases and 6 bases respectively, with 13 bases between them. The CDR3 consists of 13 residues. Looked up from germline, CDR1 is SQVTM and CDR2 is ANQGSEA. As DNA, the CDR3 is TGCAGCGTTTGGAAGGGGTCCGCCGGGGAGCTGTTTTTT. Its translation is CSVWKGSAGELFF.

V gene TRBV6-4 combines with J gene TRBJ2-3, with no clear D. The CDR3 totals 15 residues. Germline CDR1 is MRHNA and CDR2 is SNTAGT. V was cut by 0 bases and J by 3 bases, with 10 bases left in between. The CDR3 sequence is CASSDSVSDTDTQYF. The CDR3 DNA follows: TGTGCCAGCAGTGACTCGGTTTCAGATACAGATACGCAGTATTTT.

Only one count was recorded for this clone. This sequence joins TRBV21-1 and TRBJ2-3; TRBD1 is the table's D call and was not checked against the DNA. TRBV21-1 is designated a pseudogene. This CDR3 is built from 18 residues. CDR3: CASSKGGEGQSSTDTQYF. In DNA form, the CDR3 reads TGTGCCAGCAGCAAAGGCGGTGAGGGACAGTCTAGCACAGATACGCAGTATTTT.

This clone has a single count. Other nucleotide sequences from this sample produce the same CDR3. This chain uses TRBV19 with TRBJ1-5; the match to TRBD1 covers 7 bases. V shed 4 bases, J shed 0 bases, and the junction held 3 bases outside the gene matches. The CDR3 is made up of 15 amino acids. Germline V gene sequence: CDR1 LNHDA, CDR2 SQIVND (reference sequence). This CDR3 reads CASSTTGDSNQPQHF. The CDR3 region has the DNA TGTGCCAGTAGTACAACAGGGGATAGCAATCAGCCCCAGCATTTT.

The genes are TRBV2 and TRBJ2-7; D not certain. Per the germline V gene, CDR1 is SNHLY and CDR2 is FYNNEI. Between the trimmed V and J ends, which lost 4 bases and 0 bases, there was a span of 10 bases. The CDR3 sequence is 14 residues long. The CDR3 loop reads CASSVGLSSYEQYF. In nucleotides, the CDR3 is TGTGCCAGCAGTGTGGGCCTCAGCTCCTACGAGCAGTACTTC.

CDR3 in amino acids: CASSLQGASSYEQYF. In DNA form, the CDR3 reads TGTGCCAGCAGTTTGCAGGGGGCGAGCTCCTACGAGCAGTACTTC. The rearrangement uses TRBV6-2 or TRBV6-3 and TRBJ2-7, with 8 bases lining up with TRBD1. The germline V gene encodes CDR1 MNHEY and CDR2 SVGEGT. The junction had 5 bases not matched to a gene; V was cut back by 4 bases and J by 0 bases. The length of the CDR3 is 15 residues.